The 30 T cell receptor beta chains reported below all come from one sample, sequenced in a study of shared clonotypes between healthy human individuals. Naive CD8 populations comprised CD45RO-negative cells positively selected for CCR7, excluding terminally differentiated effector memory CD45RA+ cells. Libraries were prepared by immunoSEQ multiplex PCR; TCRdb keeps only in-frame clonotypes and omits some of them. The data contain approximately 650,000 clones, around 95% of them seen just once; the ten biggest clones take up over 0.09%. The material sequenced was naive CD8+ T cells sorted from blood. The receptor source for this set is a woman aged 25 to 45 in good health.

The J gene is TRBJ2-2, the V gene TRBV10-3; D gene uncertain. The CDR3 loop spans 14 amino acids. V was shortened by 10 bases and J by 2 bases, with 14 bases between the two germline ends. CDR1 is ENHRY and CDR2 is SYGVKD in the germline V gene. CDR3 loop: CATCHPPNTGELFF. The CDR3 nucleotides read TGTGCCACCTGCCATCCGCCAAACACCGGGGAGCTGTTTTTT.

This clone was observed once. J is TRBJ1-2 and V is TRBV5-6; 7 nucleotides match TRBD1. Germline V gives CDR1 SGHDT, CDR2 YYEEEE. The CDR3 length is 14 residues. V was pared by 0 bases and J by 2 bases, with 1 base of the junction left unmatched. CDR3 region: CASSLAGGNYGYTF. CDR3 nucleotides: TGTGCCAGCAGCTTGGCAGGGGGGAACTATGGCTACACCTTC.

The V call is TRBV27, the J call TRBJ2-2; 12 nucleotides line up with TRBD2. Germline V lookup: CDR1 MNHEY, CDR2 SMNVEV (reference sequence). V gave up 5 bases and J gave up 6 bases; unmatched junction bases: 7. CDR3 size: 16 residues. CDR3 nucleotides: TGTGCCAGCAGTCTCGGACTAGCGGGAATGGCCGGGGAGCTGTTTTTT. Translating it yields CASSLGLAGMAGELFF.

The V and J genes are TRBV29-1 and TRBJ2-7, with 7 bases lining up with TRBD1. This CDR3 has 15 amino acids. Per the germline V gene, CDR1 is SQVTM and CDR2 is ANQGSEA. V dropped 5 bases and J dropped 0; count of bases not matched to a gene: 10. CDR3 in amino acids: CSVKAPGQSSYEQYF. CDR3 nucleotide sequence: TGCAGCGTTAAAGCACCGGGACAGAGCTCCTACGAGCAGTACTTC.

The genes are TRBV28 and TRBJ2-3; TRBD1 is a possible D gene (6 bases). Looked up from germline, CDR1 is MDHEN and CDR2 is SYDVKM. Deletions cut 4 bases from V and 2 bases from J, with 16 bases between. The length of the CDR3 is 16 residues. The DNA of the CDR3 is TGTGCCAGCAGTTACCTCCGGGACACCTTCACAGATACGCAGTATTTT. This encodes CASSYLRDTFTDTQYF.

The V call is TRBV6-6, the J call TRBJ2-2, with 9 bases fitting TRBD1. CDR1 is MNHNY, CDR2 SVGAGI, per germline (reference sequence). The CDR3 has 16 residues. With 2 bases clipped from V and 3 bases from J, the junction kept 4 bases outside the gene matches. The DNA for the CDR3 is TGTGCCAGCAGTTACGGACAGGGGACTTACACCGGGGAGCTGTTTTTT. It yields the protein CASSYGQGTYTGELFF.

The chain employs TRBV11-2 and TRBJ2-5; D is unresolved. This CDR3 is 14 amino acids long. V was clipped by 3 bases and J by 5 bases, with 13 bases between them. Germline V gives CDR1 SGHAT, CDR2 FQNNGV. CDR3 sequence reads: CASSFMGIGETQYF. The DNA for the CDR3 is TGTGCCAGCAGCTTCATGGGTATCGGGGAGACCCAGTACTTC.

The rearrangement links TRBV4-1 to TRBJ2-1, with TRBD1 identical over 7 bases. V shed 3 bases and J 6 bases; nucleotides not matched to a gene: 5. This CDR3 contains 14 residues. Looked up from germline, CDR1 is MGHRA and CDR2 is YSYEKL. The CDR3 DNA reads as TGCGCCAGCAGCCATAACGACAGGGCCAATGAGCAGTTCTTC. It translates to CASSHNDRANEQFF.

The rearrangement joins TRBV27 to TRBJ1-1; 7 bases map to TRBD1. V gave up 4 bases and J gave up 4 bases; unmatched junction bases: 9. The CDR3 is 15 amino acids. Looked up from germline, CDR1 is MNHEY and CDR2 is SMNVEV (reference sequence). The CDR3 region has the DNA TGTGCCAGCAGTTGGGGTCCAGGGGGGATCACTGAAGCTTTCTTT. Its protein is CASSWGPGGITEAFF.

The chain links TRBV27 to TRBJ2-7; TRBD1 matches 8 bases. V dropped 7 bases and J dropped 1; count of bases not matched to a gene: 3. The CDR3 contains 13 residues. The germline gives CDR1 MNHEY, CDR2 SMNVEV (reference sequence). CDR3 loop: CASIGQGSYEQYF. CDR3 in DNA: TGTGCCAGCATCGGACAGGGTTCCTACGAGCAGTACTTC.

The genes are TRBV6-5 and TRBJ1-1; TRBD1 matches 7 bases. CDR3 length equals 15 residues. J lost 0 bases, V lost 6 bases, and 7 bases had no gene match. The V gene's germline CDR1 is MNHEY and CDR2 SVGAGI. CDR3 coding DNA: TGTGCCAGCAGGGGGGACAGTAAGATGAACACTGAAGCTTTCTTT. It yields the protein CASRGDSKMNTEAFF.

This chain connects TRBV10-1 to TRBJ2-3; 8 bases agree with TRBD1. CDR1 is WNHNN, CDR2 SYGVQD, per germline (reference sequence). With 5 bases clipped from V and 4 bases from J, the junction kept 20 bases outside the gene matches. This CDR3 is built from 19 residues. The CDR3 region is CASSQGALISTTKADTQYF. CDR3 sequence (DNA): TGCGCCAGCAGTCAGGGGGCCCTAATCTCAACGACTAAGGCAGATACGCAGTATTTT.

V usage is TRBV6-1 and J usage is TRBJ2-7; D is uncertain. The CDR3 consists of 12 residues. The V end lost 5 bases, the J end lost 7 bases, and 12 bases lay between the germline ends. The germline gives CDR1 MNHNS, CDR2 SASEGT. As DNA, the CDR3 is TGTGCCAGCAGTATCAGTCTTGATGAGCAGTACTTC. Encoded protein: CASSISLDEQYF.

The J gene is TRBJ1-2, the V gene TRBV28; 7 bases match TRBD1. Germline CDR1 MDHEN, CDR2 SYDVKM. V lost 3 bases, J lost 10 bases, and 8 bases stayed unmatched. The CDR3 consists of 13 residues. CDR3 nucleotides: TGTGCCAGCAGTTTTTTGGAGGGGGCCTTCTACACCTTC. This codes for CASSFLEGAFYTF.

As DNA, the CDR3 is TGTGCCAGCAGCTCGTCCGTAGCGGGAGGTGAGGATGAGCAGTTCTTC. Translating it yields CASSSSVAGGEDEQFF. The gene calls are TRBV11-2 and TRBJ2-1; 10 bases fit TRBD2. CDR1 is SGHAT and CDR2 is FQNNGV in the germline V gene. This CDR3 comprises 16 residues. V lost 4 bases and J lost 8; bases outside the gene matches: 11.

The chain has TRBV15 and TRBJ1-2; D is perhaps TRBD1 (5 bases). The CDR3 covers 15 residues. The germline CDR1 and CDR2 sequences are LNHNV and YYDKDF (reference sequence). Trimming pared 8 bases from V and 4 bases from J, leaving 20 bases between. The CDR3 loop reads CATGGETWPGYGYTF. The CDR3 DNA reads as TGTGCCACCGGAGGGGAGACTTGGCCGGGCTATGGCTACACCTTC.

The gene calls are TRBV29-1 and TRBJ1-2, with D perhaps TRBD1 (6 bases). V lost 4 bases, J lost 6 bases, and 12 bases lay in between. The V gene's germline CDR1 is SQVTM and CDR2 ANQGSEA. The CDR3 totals 12 residues. In DNA form, the CDR3 reads TGCAGCGTTGTGGGGGGGCGCGATGGCTACACCTTC. Translated: CSVVGGRDGYTF.

This clone has only a few counts. The chain couples TRBV27 to TRBJ1-4; D is undetermined. This CDR3 region has 16 residues. V was trimmed by 3 bases and J by 7 bases, leaving 18 bases between them. CDR1 and CDR2 from the germline V gene are MNHEY and SMNVEV (reference sequence). The CDR3 protein is CASSLVMAGGSEKLFF. The CDR3, as DNA: TGTGCCAGCAGTTTGGTGATGGCAGGAGGAAGTGAAAAACTGTTTTTT.

The genes are TRBV7-9 and TRBJ1-2, with D perhaps TRBD1 (6 bases). Trimming removed 0 bases from V and 6 bases from J, with 8 bases in between. CDR3 length: 13 amino acids. The V gene's germline CDR1 is SEHNR and CDR2 FQNEAQ (reference sequence). CDR3 nucleotides: TGTGCCAGCAGCTTAGCGGGGGGGCATGGCTACACCTTC. Translated: CASSLAGGHGYTF.

The rearrangement uses TRBV27 and TRBJ1-1, with 8 nucleotides matching TRBD1. CDR3 size: 13 residues. J gave up 5 bases and V 5 bases, and 4 bases lay outside the gene matches. The germline CDR1 and CDR2 sequences are MNHEY and SMNVEV (reference sequence). As DNA, the CDR3 is TGTGCCAGCAGTATAGACAGGGGAACTGAAGCTTTCTTT. Encoded protein: CASSIDRGTEAFF.

V gene TRBV27 combines with J gene TRBJ1-1; D perhaps matches TRBD1 (5 bases). There are 15 residues in the CDR3. Between the trimmed V and J ends, which lost 7 bases and 5 bases, there was a span of 20 bases. Per germline, CDR1 MNHEY and CDR2 SMNVEV (reference sequence). CDR3 bases: TGTGCCAGCAAGTCTAGGGACGGGGGTGGGACTGAAGCTTTCTTT. It encodes CASKSRDGGGTEAFF.

The chain employs TRBV4-2 and TRBJ1-5, with 8 positions matching TRBD1. Germline CDR1 reads LGHNA; CDR2 reads YNFKEQ. The CDR3 covers 19 residues. Trimming took 6 bases from V and 0 from J; bases not matched to a gene: 16. CDR3 coding DNA: TGTGCCAGCAGTTCGGGGAAGACAGGGGAACTGTATAGCAATCAGCCCCAGCATTTT. As protein: CASSSGKTGELYSNQPQHF.

The J gene is TRBJ2-3, the V gene TRBV9; D unclear. Trimming removed 0 bases from V and 0 bases from J, with 5 bases in between. This CDR3 is 14 amino acids long. Germline lookup yields CDR1 SGDLS and CDR2 YYNGEE. The CDR3 coding sequence is TGTGCCAGCAGCGTAGGTGTCAGCACAGATACGCAGTATTTT. Translation gives CASSVGVSTDTQYF. The variable domain in full, completed from reference TRBV9 and TRBJ2-3, reads DSGVTQTPKHLITATGQRVTLRCSPRSGDLSVYWYQQSLDQGLQFLIQYYNGEERAKGNILERFSAQQFPDLHSELNLSSLELGDSALYFCASSVGVSTDTQYFGPGTRLTVL.

The chain employs TRBV11-3 and TRBJ2-1, with 9 bases lining up with TRBD2. There are 16 residues in the CDR3. Unmatched junction bases numbered 10, after V lost 5 bases and J lost 5 bases. CDR1 SGHNT and CDR2 YENEEA come from the germline V gene. The CDR3 region has the DNA TGTGCCAGCAGCACCGTAGCGGGAGCGCTGAACAATGAGCAGTTCTTC. The encoded protein is CASSTVAGALNNEQFF. Using reference TRBV11-3 and TRBJ2-1 for the parts outside the CDR3, the full variable domain is EAGVVQSPRYKIIEKKQPVAFWCNPISGHNTLYWYLQNLGQGPELLIRYENEEAVDDSQLPKDRFSAERLKGVDSTLKIQPAELGDSAVYLCASSTVAGALNNEQFFGPGTRLTVL.

The chain joins TRBV2 to TRBJ2-1; a weak D match, TRBD1 (6 bases). V lost 9 bases to trimming and J lost 2 bases, with 11 bases between them. This CDR3 spans 13 amino acids. Germline CDR1 SNHLY, CDR2 FYNNEI. The CDR3, as DNA: TGTGCCAGGGGGTGGGGGCCCTACAATGAGCAGTTCTTC. The encoded protein is CARGWGPYNEQFF.

The J gene is TRBJ2-5, the V gene TRBV7-9, with a weak D call TRBD1 (6 bases). Germline CDR1 SEHNR, CDR2 FQNEAQ (reference sequence). CDR3 length: 14 amino acids. V was cut by 1 base and J by 11 bases, with 17 bases left in between. CDR3 sequence (DNA): TGTGCCAGCAGCTTAGACCGGGGCCCAGGGGAGCAGTACTTC. It specifies CASSLDRGPGEQYF.

The V gene is TRBV9, the J gene TRBJ2-2; 11 bases map to TRBD1. Germline V gives CDR1 SGDLS, CDR2 YYNGEE. The CDR3 spans 15 residues. V was pared by 5 bases and J by 7 bases, with 7 bases of the junction left unmatched. The CDR3 protein is CASSDRTGGVGELFF. The CDR3 DNA is TGTGCCAGCAGTGACAGGACAGGGGGCGTCGGGGAGCTGTTTTTT.

The chain recombines TRBV19 with TRBJ2-7; no clear D. Germline V lookup: CDR1 LNHDA, CDR2 SQIVND (reference sequence). CDR3 length equals 14 residues. V dropped 1 base and J dropped 3 bases, with 10 bases sitting between them. The CDR3 reads CASSIGGRSYEQYF. The CDR3 region has the DNA TGTGCCAGTAGTATAGGAGGACGGAGCTACGAGCAGTACTTC.

The rearrangement uses TRBV28 and TRBJ2-7; TRBD2 agrees at 8 bases. The ends lost 6 bases at V and 5 bases at J; junction bases unmatched: 9. This CDR3 is built from 14 residues. CDR1 and CDR2 (germline): MDHEN, SYDVKM. CDR3 DNA: TGTGCCAGCAGGAAGGGACTAGGACTTAACGAGCAGTACTTC. As protein: CASRKGLGLNEQYF.

This clone was recorded a few times. The gene calls are TRBV13 and TRBJ2-1; 9 bases align to TRBD2. V was pared by 0 bases and J by 2 bases, with 5 bases of the junction left unmatched. This CDR3 is built from 17 residues. Germline V gives CDR1 PRHDT, CDR2 FYEKMQ (reference sequence). CDR3 DNA sequence: TGTGCCAGCAGCTTAGGGGCTAGCGGGATCCCCTACAATGAGCAGTTCTTC. Encoded protein: CASSLGASGIPYNEQFF.